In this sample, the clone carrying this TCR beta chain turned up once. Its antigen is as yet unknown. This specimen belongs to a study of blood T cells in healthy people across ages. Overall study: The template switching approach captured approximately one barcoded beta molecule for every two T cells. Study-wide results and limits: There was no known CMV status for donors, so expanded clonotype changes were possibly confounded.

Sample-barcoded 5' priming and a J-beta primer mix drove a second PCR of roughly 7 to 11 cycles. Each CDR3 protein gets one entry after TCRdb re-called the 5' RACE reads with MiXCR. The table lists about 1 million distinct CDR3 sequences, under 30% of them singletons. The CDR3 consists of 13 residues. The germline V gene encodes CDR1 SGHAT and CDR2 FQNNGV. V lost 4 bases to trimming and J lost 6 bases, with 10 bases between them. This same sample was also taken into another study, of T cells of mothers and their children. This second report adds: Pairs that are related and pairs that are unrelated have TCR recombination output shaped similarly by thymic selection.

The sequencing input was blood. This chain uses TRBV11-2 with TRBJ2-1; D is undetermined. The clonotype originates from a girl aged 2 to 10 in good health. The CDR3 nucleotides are TGTGCCAGCAGCTCTGCGACTTTCAATGAGCAGTTCTTC. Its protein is CASSSATFNEQFF. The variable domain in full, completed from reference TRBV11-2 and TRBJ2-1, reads EAGVAQSPRYKIIEKRQSVAFWCNPISGHATLYWYQQILGQGPKLLIQFQNNGVVDDSQLPKDRFSAERLKGVDSTLKIQPAKLEDSAVYLCASSSATFNEQFFGPGTRLTVL.